This section outlines one TCR beta chain sequence together with its context. CDR1 SEHNR and CDR2 FQNEAQ come from the germline V gene (reference sequence). V shed 0 bases and J 2 bases; nucleotides not matched to a gene: 4. This CDR3 comprises 17 residues. Sample time point: newly diagnosed GD, antithyroid drugs for less than 3 months. Researchers made the TCR library from RNA that was extracted from PBMCs. This sample stems from a study of regulatory T cells in long-lasting Graves disease. The authors built TCR beta libraries using iRepertoire HTBI primers and Arm-PCR of CDR3 regions. TCRdb re-called the multiplex PCR reads with MiXCR, one entry per CDR3 protein. The sample lists roughly 420,000 distinct CDR3 sequences, 12% to 15% occurring once. These data were also filed under a second study, of T cells in Graves' hyperthyroidism and ophthalmopathy.

This TCR was sampled from a woman aged 45-65 years with Graves disease. The genes are TRBV7-9 and TRBJ2-1, with TRBD2 identical over 10 bases. Sequenced here: peripheral blood mononuclear cells (PBMCs), sampled at new diagnosis, from a patient treated with antithyroid drugs. In nucleotides, the CDR3 is TGTGCCAGCAGCTTAGCCCCCGGACTAGCGGCCTACAATGAGCAGTTCTTC. The encoded protein is CASSLAPGLAAYNEQFF.